The following is a T cell receptor (beta chain) sequence with its context. This clonotype was found a few times. Which antigen it targets is not known. Per-nucleotide qualities are absent, and no much larger clonotype sits a single base away. Library preparation used RACE. TCRdb records NextSeq 500 as the sequencer. During library preparation, unique molecular identifiers were attached to individual cDNA molecules so that TCRs could be counted quantitatively and reproducibly. In the original analysis: The median number of TCRs per sample was around 96,000, ranging from roughly 23,224 to 690,600. The Decombinator software suite was used to annotate V, J and CDR3 in the TCR reads. For the PS versus PT1 abundance plots, all samples were subsampled to the same number of TCRs (28,000). TCRs were defined as expanded if absent before sensitization and observed at least eight times at the 2-week time point. The public reads were reprocessed in TCRdb via fastp at Q25 and MiXCR, keeping in-frame beta chains. When rows share a CDR3 protein, they turn into one entry using the most common DNA and genes. The V and J calls reflect TCRdb's pipeline rather than the authors' work. This sample gives approximately 90,000 distinct CDR3 sequences in total; roughly 8% of them show up just once. 2.5% to 3% of the sample comes from the top ten.

The entry originates in a study of human T cells and chemical hapten exposure (dated by TCRdb to 2020 to 2023). General notes on the study: Libraries were pooled for sequencing, and per-sample TCR yields varied mainly because of small differences in library volumes within the pool. Peripheral blood TCR repertoire changes were tracked in vivo in alopecia patients during primary and secondary sensitization to the hapten diphenylcyclopropenone (DPC). From each blood RNA sample, both TCR alpha and TCR beta chains were sequenced.

The germline V gene supplies CDR1 SGHTA and CDR2 FQGTGA. Measured from the cysteine to the phenylalanine, the CDR3 is 15 residues long. Only the CDR3 DNA stays, 45 bases, in frame from base 1. V and J are truncated by 0 bases and 7 bases respectively, leaving an intervening sequence of 12 bases. Findings and caveats that apply to the study as a whole: Repeated subsampling changed both the strength of the expansion versus patch-test correlation and the threshold at which that correlation became significant. No change with DPC sensitization was found in the number of TCRs above 1 in 1000 frequency, and no evidence of global repertoire structure alterations was found.

The time point label of this sample denotes: healthy volunteer bleed at 2 weeks. Total RNA was extracted from unfractionated whole blood collected in Tempus Blood RNA tubes. Roughly 5 healthy volunteers were used as TCR sequencing controls and were bled at day 0, 2 weeks and 6 weeks. This TCR was sampled from a female donor in good health. Some clones in this sample may be carry-over from other donors' samples. Sequencing was performed on whole blood. The chain uses TRBV7-3 and TRBJ2-2; the D assignment is uncertain and may be TRBD1 or TRBD2, with 5 bases supporting each. The CDR3 protein: CASSLTGGYGGELFF. The DNA sequence is given as TGTGCCAGCAGCTTAACTGGGGGATATGGCGGGGAGCTGTTTTTT.